This T cell receptor (beta chain) is from a study of blood T cell repertoires in COVID-19. Across the study: Acute-phase and convalescent COVID-19 samples originated in the United States, Italy and Spain.

Clones were read by immunoSEQ multiplex PCR, and TCRdb kept only the in-frame ones, dropping some. The sample contains approximately 260,000 clones, approximately 87% of which appear only once. The receptor comes from a human donor in a cohort sampled during active COVID-19. The specimen sequenced was peripheral blood.

The chain's CDR3 is CASSGGSGYEQYF. CDR3 coding DNA: TGTGCCAGCAGTGGCGGGAGCGGTTACGAGCAGTACTTC. The gene calls are TRBV6-6 and TRBJ2-7, with 7 positions matching TRBD2. The ends lost 5 bases at V and 4 bases at J; junction bases unmatched: 5. Germline CDR1 is MNHNY and CDR2 is SVGAGI (reference sequence). CDR3 length: 13 residues.